This T cell receptor beta chain emerged from a study of T cell repertoires in cytomegalovirus infection. Turning to the study itself: Recently identified HLA-C-restricted CMV epitopes were among the peptides used. Public TCR beta signature analysis indicated the presence of both CMV infection and matching HLA type.

Via MiXCR, TCRdb re-called the reads, giving one row per CDR3 protein. Found here are some 320,000 distinct CDR3 sequences, roughly 28% of them singletons; the top ten hold 15% to 20%. Notes on this clonotype: The antigen remains undetermined.

Per germline, CDR1 LGHDT and CDR2 YNNKEL (reference sequence). Trimming removed 3 bases from V and 4 bases from J, with 9 bases in between. This CDR3 is built from 13 residues. Notes on the study in general: Identification of carriers of CMV plus the relevant HLA was achieved through cumulative public TCR beta family frequency. Across the ex vivo response, the dominant clonotypes were HLA-C-restricted CMV-specific TCR beta clonotypes.

The rearrangement links TRBV3-1 to TRBJ1-2; no clear D. This material consisted of cultured PBMCs, taken from culture after CMV antigen stimulation. The TCR sequence derives from a human donor in good health (CMV status not recorded). Some clones in this sample may be carry-over from other donors' samples. The DNA of the CDR3 is TGTGCCAGCAGCCACGACACGGTCTATGGCTACACCTTC. Translation gives CASSHDTVYGYTF. Supplemented by reference TRBV3-1 and TRBJ1-2, the full variable domain reads DTAVSQTPKYLVTQMGNDKSIKCEQNLGHDTMYWYKQDSKKFLKIMFSYNNKELIINETVPNRFSPKSPDKAHLNLHINSLELGDSAVYFCASSHDTVYGYTFGSGTRLTVV.